In this sample, the clone carrying this TCR beta chain turned up a few times. Germline lookup yields CDR1 SEHNR and CDR2 FQNEAQ (reference sequence). V lost 5 bases and J lost 6, with 24 bases in between. The CDR3 contains 17 residues. This PCR relied on a set of 60 Vbeta primers and 13 Jbeta primers. This table comes from immunoSEQ multiplex PCR, and its TCRdb copy is limited to in-frame clones, with some not included. The profile shows roughly 140,000 clones, around four fifths of them singletons. This record comes from a study of cytomegalovirus exposure and HLA in healthy donors. The TCR sequence derives from a woman aged 55-70 years in good health and CMV-seropositive. Sample: PBMCs. The chain employs TRBV7-9 and TRBJ2-3; tentatively, D is TRBD2 (6 bases). The CDR3: CASSPQVPGGPYDTQYF. DNA of the CDR3: TGTGCCAGCAGCCCCCAAGTTCCCGGAGGGCCTTACGATACGCAGTATTTT.